This is a list of T cell receptor beta chains from one sample in a study of Ad26.COV2.S vaccination and SARS-CoV-2 variants. The assay was immunoSEQ multiplex PCR, and TCRdb's table has in-frame clones only and misses some. The profile shows approximately 280,000 clones, approximately 87% of them singletons. The input for sequencing was peripheral blood, taken in a trial of Ad26.COV2.S vaccine versus placebo. The receptors originated from a person aged 18-65 years who received the Ad26.COV2.S COVID-19 vaccine or a placebo. Each CDR3 is given without its conserved first and last residue.

TRBJ1-1,TRBV19,ASSDRGYTEAF
TRBJ1-2,TRBV7-9,AGSSGAGWDSDYGYT
TRBJ1-5,TRBV2,ASSVKGANNQPQH
TRBJ1-6,TRBV6-5,ASSYSRQIDNSPLH
TRBJ1-4,TRBV5-1,ASRTGGPSEKLF
TRBJ1-1,TRBV2,ASSAGETTEAF
TRBJ2-2,TRBV7-3,ASSSRLAGVTGELF
TRBJ1-5,TRBV4-1,ASSQDTRGNMGRHQPQH
TRBJ2-7,TRBV5-1,ASSLGSQLRKFSYEQY
TRBJ1-3,TRBV7-9,ASSLVASRGGNTIY
TRBJ1-2,TRBV16,ASSQFATRIDNYGYT
TRBJ2-7,TRBV6-1,ASSEIGQGTYEQY
TRBJ1-1,TRBV20-1,SARGAEAF
TRBJ2-6,TRBV3-1/TRBV3-2,ASSQLRTAGANVLT
TRBJ1-5,TRBV12-3/TRBV12-4,ASSLGRWSQH
TRBJ1-5,TRBV2,ASSERRSNQPQH
TRBJ2-7,TRBV19,ASSIVVGYEQY
TRBJ2-7,TRBV7-2,ASSTWGISYEQY
TRBJ2-7,TRBV6-6,ASSYAAGASEQY
TRBJ2-7,TRBV7-6,ASSPRSLPGEQY
TRBJ1-2,TRBV11-2,ASSLDPDRGGYT
TRBJ2-1,TRBV4-1,ASSQGGLGGDEQF
TRBJ2-5,TRBV5-6,ASSLPGVPGETQY
TRBJ2-2,TRBV9,ASSWTGNTGELF
TRBJ2-5,TRBV2,ARGRPQETQY
TRBJ2-3,TRBV30,AWNPRGGAVTQY
TRBJ1-1,TRBV6-2/TRBV6-3,ASSPNRRFVTEAF
TRBJ2-7,TRBV12-5,ASGLGNSYEQY
TRBJ1-2,TRBV4-1,ASSQIGSREHYGYT
TRBJ1-3,TRBV7-9,ASSLDGSGNTIY
TRBJ1-4,TRBV25-1,ASSEYRTGRDEKLF
TRBJ1-2,TRBV5-1,ASSLGPHDRGLGGYT
TRBJ2-5,TRBV3-1/TRBV3-2,ASSFRDTQETQY
TRBJ2-2,TRBV7-9,ASTVSGTGPGELF
TRBJ2-5,TRBV7-6,ASRDWTSGGAGTQY
TRBJ1-2,TRBV7-6,ASSPRYRTGVHSGYT
TRBJ2-5,TRBV10-3,AISEAREETQY
TRBJ2-1,TRBV4-1,ASSRSFDSLGYNEQF
TRBJ2-5,TRBV5-1,ASSTTGGTTTQY
TRBJ2-7,TRBV6-5,ASSYSWQEEQY
TRBJ2-3,TRBV15,ATSVGQGPTDTQY
TRBJ2-2,TRBV5-1,ASSQLTGMAGELF
TRBJ2-1,TRBV4-2,ASSQDQDPAGFNEQF
TRBJ2-3,TRBV7-6,ASSSDVVGANTDTQY
TRBJ1-1,TRBV3-1/TRBV3-2,ASSQDYLWGLLNTEAF